These T cell receptor beta chains were read from a single sample in a study of T-cell reconstitution after alpha-beta-depleted transplantation in children. In TCRdb, the PCR reads were re-called with MiXCR into one record per CDR3 protein. The profile shows more than 450,000 distinct CDR3 sequences, about 18% of them singletons. The sample in question was PBMCs from the stem cell graft donor, obtained from the stem cell graft. These receptors were taken from a human donor who donated a stem cell graft to a child with acute lymphoblastic leukemia. Each CDR3 is given with its conserved first and last residue. The order of the fields is CDR3 DNA, CDR3 protein, CDR3 length, J gene, V gene, clone size, D gene. The D gene is left open where the match is weak. Some rows have no size entry. The others give once, few or many, or a class for an expanded clone.

TGTGCCTGGAGTGTAACAGCTAACTATGGCTACACCTTC | CAWSVTANYGYTF | 13 | TRBJ1-2 | TRBV30 | few | .
TGTGCCAGCAGTTTACCGGTCTCCTACGAGCAGTACTTC | CASSLPVSYEQYF | 13 | TRBJ2-7 | TRBV12-3/TRBV12-4 | few | .
TGCAGCGTTGGGACTAGCGGGGCCTACGAGCAGTACTTC | CSVGTSGAYEQYF | 13 | TRBJ2-7 | TRBV29-1 | . | TRBD2
TGTGCCAGCAGTACTCGGGGCGGGAGAGGAATCACAGATACGCAGTATTTT | CASSTRGGRGITDTQYF | 17 | TRBJ2-3 | TRBV6-5 | . | TRBD2
TGTGCCTGGAGGAGCGGGAACACAGATACGCAGTATTTT | CAWRSGNTDTQYF | 13 | TRBJ2-3 | TRBV30 | few | TRBD2
TGCGCCGGCAGCTTGGAGGTTATGGCTTACGAGCAGTACTTC | CAGSLEVMAYEQYF | 14 | TRBJ2-7 | TRBV5-1 | once | .
TGCAGTGCACTGGCTAGCGGCTACAATGAGCAGTTCTTC | CSALASGYNEQFF | 13 | TRBJ2-1 | TRBV20-1 | few | TRBD2
TGTGCCAGCAGCCAAAGAATTGGTTACAATGAGCAGTTCTTC | CASSQRIGYNEQFF | 14 | TRBJ2-1 | TRBV7-2 | few | .
TGTGCCATCAGTGAGCTCTCTTGGGTAGCGGGAGTAGAGACCCAGTACTTC | CAISELSWVAGVETQYF | 17 | TRBJ2-5 | TRBV10-3 | few | TRBD2
TGTGCCAGCAGTTTAGATTCAGGGTCCAATCAGCCCCAGCATTTT | CASSLDSGSNQPQHF | 15 | TRBJ1-5 | TRBV27 | once | .
TGTGCCAGCAGTGACGGGAGCACAGATACGCAGTATTTT | CASSDGSTDTQYF | 13 | TRBJ2-3 | TRBV6-4 | many | .
TGCGCCAGCAGCCAAGATTCGGGGCGGTGGGAAAAACTGTTTTTT | CASSQDSGRWEKLFF | 15 | TRBJ1-4 | TRBV4-1 | few | .
TGTGCCAGTAGGACCACAGGGTTGCAGCCCCAGCATTTT | CASRTTGLQPQHF | 13 | TRBJ1-5 | TRBV19 | few | .
TGTGCCAGCAGCGTAGGGCACTCTGGGGCCAACGTCCTGACTTTC | CASSVGHSGANVLTF | 15 | TRBJ2-6 | TRBV9 | . | .
TGCAGTGCTAGAGAGGCAGGGGGCCCGAACACTGAAGCTTTCTTT | CSAREAGGPNTEAFF | 15 | TRBJ1-1 | TRBV20-1 | . | TRBD1
TGTGCCAGCAGCTTAGCTTCCGGAGCTGGCTACAATGAGCAGTTCTTC | CASSLASGAGYNEQFF | 16 | TRBJ2-1 | TRBV7-2 | . | .
TGTGCCAGCAGCCCCTCGCCCCTGGCAGGGGGCTATGGCTACACCTTC | CASSPSPLAGGYGYTF | 16 | TRBJ1-2 | TRBV9 | . | TRBD1
TGTGCCAGCAGTCCGACTAGCGGCACCGGGGAGCTGTTTTTT | CASSPTSGTGELFF | 14 | TRBJ2-2 | TRBV7-3 | few | TRBD2
TGCAGTGCTAGAGACCAACGAGAATTGCAGCAGTACTTC | CSARDQRELQQYF | 13 | TRBJ2-7 | TRBV20-1 | few | .
TGCAGTGCTAGACTCGGGCAGGGTCACGAGCAGTACTTC | CSARLGQGHEQYF | 13 | TRBJ2-7 | TRBV20-1 | few | .
TGTGCCAGCAGCGTAGACCTAGGCGAGCCCCTGTTTTTT | CASSVDLGEPLFF | 13 | TRBJ1-4 | TRBV9 | few | .
TGTGCCAGCAGCTTGGGGACAGGGGGTTCCTACGAGCAGTACTTC | CASSLGTGGSYEQYF | 15 | TRBJ2-7 | TRBV5-1 | many | TRBD1